This TCR beta chain emerged from a study of T cell responses to AZD1222 COVID-19 vaccine. Study-wide results and limits: Clonal diversity may have been underestimated in mostly white British donors.

Germline assignment: CDR1 SGDLS and CDR2 YYNGEE. The CDR3 consists of 16 residues. Losses at the gene ends were 0 bases for V and 3 bases for J; bases not matched to a gene: 8. As to this clone: The antigen is unknown.

Assay used: immunoSEQ multiplex PCR; TCRdb lists only in-frame clones, some missing. The table records about 150,000 clones, about nine tenths of them present only once. This TCR derives from an adult in good health. Sequences were derived from peripheral blood, sampled on day 0 of MenACWY control vaccination. This chain links TRBV9 with TRBJ2-7; 8 bases agree with TRBD2. CDR3 residues: CASSVGPTGGNYEQYF. CDR3 bases: TGTGCCAGCAGCGTAGGACCAACGGGGGGGAACTACGAGCAGTACTTC.